This T cell receptor beta chain originates from a study of spatial heterogeneity in lung cancer. The wider study: Detection consistently captured more beta-chain sequences than alpha-chain sequences.

A distinct unique molecular identifier was carried by each TCR cDNA molecule. TCRdb reprocessed the 5' RACE reads with MiXCR, giving one entry per CDR3 protein. This table has 40,000 or so distinct CDR3 sequences, 5.2% appearing once. This sample's time point: sample taken at primary tumor resection. Frozen PBMC, nontumor lung or tumor provided whole RNA, which was sequenced unsorted. Donation came from 70 or so patients with untreated early-stage non-small cell lung cancer. This clonotype has ten or more counts. Its antigen is currently unknown. Germline V gene sequence: CDR1 KGHSY, CDR2 FQNENV. The CDR3 contains 15 residues. Trimming shortened V by 0 bases and J by 3 bases, and 8 bases separated the two germline ends. Broader study findings: More often at tumor resection than at routine follow-up, ubiquitous expanded tumor TCRs were detected in the blood.

The sequence was obtained from a female donor with early-stage non-small cell lung cancer. This specimen consisted of PBMCs, obtained at surgery. This sequence joins TRBV16 and TRBJ1-4; no clear D. The CDR3 DNA sequence: TGTGCCAGCAGCCAATCACCGGCGGCTAATGAAAAACTGTTTTTT. Protein sequence: CASSQSPAANEKLFF.